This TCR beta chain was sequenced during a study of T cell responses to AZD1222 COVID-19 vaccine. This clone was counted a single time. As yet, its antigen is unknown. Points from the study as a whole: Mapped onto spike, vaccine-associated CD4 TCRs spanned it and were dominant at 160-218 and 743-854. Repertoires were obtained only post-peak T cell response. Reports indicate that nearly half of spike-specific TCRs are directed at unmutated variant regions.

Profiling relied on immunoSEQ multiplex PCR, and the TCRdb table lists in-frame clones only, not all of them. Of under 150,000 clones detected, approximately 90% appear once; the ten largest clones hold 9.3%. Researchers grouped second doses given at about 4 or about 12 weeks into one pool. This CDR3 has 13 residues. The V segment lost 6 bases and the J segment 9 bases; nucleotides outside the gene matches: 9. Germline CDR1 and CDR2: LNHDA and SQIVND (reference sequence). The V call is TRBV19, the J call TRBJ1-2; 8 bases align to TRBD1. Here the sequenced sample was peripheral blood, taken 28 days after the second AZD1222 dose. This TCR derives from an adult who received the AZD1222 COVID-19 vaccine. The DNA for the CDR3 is TGTGCCAGTAGACCGGACAGGGAGGGAAGCTACACCTTC. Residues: CASRPDREGSYTF.